The rows below give T cell receptor beta chains drawn from one sample of a study of cytomegalovirus exposure and HLA in healthy donors. Assay: immunoSEQ multiplex PCR; the TCRdb copy retains only in-frame clones and omits some. The table shows fewer than 120,000 clones, with about 80% occurring only once. Sample: PBMCs. These receptors all stem from a man aged 25 to 40 in good health and CMV-seropositive. Both conserved end residues are part of each CDR3. A D gene is named only where the DNA matches it firmly. A row's size may be missing; if present it is once, few, many or a size class.

V: TRBV19
D: TRBD2
size: -
J: TRBJ2-5
CDR3: CASRSGGEETQYF
DNA: TGTGCCAGTCGATCTGGGGGGGAAGAGACCCAGTACTTC

V: TRBV2
D: -
size: few
J: TRBJ2-7
CDR3: CASSEGVADNSYEQYF
DNA: TGTGCCAGCAGTGAAGGGGTGGCGGACAACTCCTACGAGCAGTACTTC

V: TRBV5-4
D: TRBD1
size: -
J: TRBJ2-6
CDR3: CASSSDRDGSSGANVLTF
DNA: TGTGCCAGCAGCTCAGACAGGGACGGAAGCTCTGGGGCCAACGTCCTGACTTTC

V: TRBV4-1
D: -
size: -
J: TRBJ1-2
CDR3: CASSQDHGVEGYTF
DNA: TGCGCCAGCAGCCAAGACCACGGGGTAGAGGGCTACACCTTC

V: TRBV18
D: -
size: -
J: TRBJ1-2
CDR3: CASSSQSRDVGYGYTF
DNA: TGTGCCAGCTCATCGCAATCGCGGGACGTGGGGTATGGCTACACCTTC

V: TRBV2
D: TRBD2
size: -
J: TRBJ2-2
CDR3: CASSREVGNTGELFF
DNA: TGTGCCAGCAGTCGGGAGGTGGGGAACACCGGGGAGCTGTTTTTT

V: TRBV2
D: -
size: -
J: TRBJ2-4
CDR3: CASSLAAGGIQYF
DNA: TGTGCCAGCAGCCTCGCGGCAGGGGGGATTCAGTACTTC

V: TRBV19
D: TRBD1
size: few
J: TRBJ1-1
CDR3: CASSIGGTGNTEAFF
DNA: TGTGCCAGTAGTATAGGGGGGACAGGGAACACTGAAGCTTTCTTT

V: TRBV5-8
D: TRBD1
size: once
J: TRBJ1-2
CDR3: CASSLGTGDAFNYGYTF
DNA: TGTGCCAGCAGCTTGGGGACAGGGGACGCTTTTAACTATGGCTACACCTTC

V: TRBV7-8
D: TRBD1
size: once
J: TRBJ1-5
CDR3: CASSLKGGTGVQPQHF
DNA: TGTGCCAGCAGCTTAAAGGGCGGGACAGGGGTTCAGCCCCAGCATTTT